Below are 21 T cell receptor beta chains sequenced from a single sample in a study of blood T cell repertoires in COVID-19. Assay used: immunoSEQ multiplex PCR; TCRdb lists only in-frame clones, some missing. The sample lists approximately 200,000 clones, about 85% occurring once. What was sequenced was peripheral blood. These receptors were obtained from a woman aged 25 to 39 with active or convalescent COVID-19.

This chain's CDR3 is CASRRTSGNYEQFF. The CDR3 DNA sequence: TGTGCCAGCAGGAGGACTAGCGGGAATTATGAGCAGTTCTTC. This sequence joins TRBV27 and TRBJ2-1, with 12 bases that match TRBD2. J was trimmed by 8 bases and V by 6 bases; bases with no gene match: 5. This CDR3 is 14 amino acids long. Germline assignment: CDR1 MNHEY and CDR2 SMNVEV (reference sequence).

Written as DNA, the CDR3 is TGTGCCATCAGTGATGACAGGGCGGGGGAGCAGTACTTC. The encoded protein is CAISDDRAGEQYF. The rearrangement joins TRBV10-3 to TRBJ2-7; TRBD1 is a possible D gene (7 bases). Per germline, CDR1 ENHRY and CDR2 SYGVKD. The V end was cut by 3 bases, the J end by 7 bases, with 13 bases between. CDR3 length equals 13 residues.

CDR3 DNA sequence: TGTGCCAGCGGTAGGGAGGATACGCAGTATTTT. It translates to CASGREDTQYF. The chain joins TRBV28 to TRBJ2-3; TRBD2 is a possible D gene (5 bases). The V end lost 8 bases, the J end lost 6 bases, and 9 bases lay between the germline ends. Germline V gene lookup returns CDR1 MDHEN and CDR2 SYDVKM. This CDR3 has 11 residues.

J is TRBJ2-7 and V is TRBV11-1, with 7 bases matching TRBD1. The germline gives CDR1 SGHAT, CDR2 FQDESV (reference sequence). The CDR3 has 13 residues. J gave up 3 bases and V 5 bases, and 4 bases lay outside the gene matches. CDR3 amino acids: CASSRGQIYEQYF. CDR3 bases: TGTGCCAGCAGCCGGGGACAGATCTACGAGCAGTACTTC.

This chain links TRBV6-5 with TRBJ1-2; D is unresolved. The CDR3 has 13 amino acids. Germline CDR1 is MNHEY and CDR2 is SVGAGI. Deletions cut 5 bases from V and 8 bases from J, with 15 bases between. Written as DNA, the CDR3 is TGTGCCAGCAGTCCGGGGAGGGCGGGGGGCTACACCTTC. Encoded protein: CASSPGRAGGYTF.

The CDR3 loop reads CASSFTGGGSNQPQHF. CDR3 coding DNA: TGTGCCAGCAGCTTCACAGGTGGTGGGTCAAATCAGCCCCAGCATTTT. V gene TRBV7-9 combines with J gene TRBJ1-5; TRBD1 is a possible D gene (5 bases). With 3 bases removed from V and 4 bases from J, the gap between germline ends came to 16 bases. Germline V gene sequence: CDR1 SEHNR, CDR2 FQNEAQ (reference sequence). This CDR3 has 16 residues.

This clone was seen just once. DNA of the CDR3: TGTGCCAGCACCAGGACTAGTGGGGAAGAGACCCAGTACTTC. It translates to CASTRTSGEETQYF. The chain has TRBV7-8 and TRBJ2-5, with 7 bases that match TRBD2. This CDR3 is built from 14 residues. V shed 7 bases and J 3 bases; nucleotides not matched to a gene: 8. The germline V gene has CDR1 SGHVS and CDR2 FQNEAQ. Based on the CDR3 plus reference TRBV7-8 and TRBJ2-5, the full variable domain is GAGVSQSPRYKVAKRGQDVALRCDPISGHVSLFWYQQALGQGPEFLTYFQNEAQLDKSGLPSDRFFAERPEGSVSTLKIQRTQQEDSAVYLCASTRTSGEETQYFGPGTRLLVL.

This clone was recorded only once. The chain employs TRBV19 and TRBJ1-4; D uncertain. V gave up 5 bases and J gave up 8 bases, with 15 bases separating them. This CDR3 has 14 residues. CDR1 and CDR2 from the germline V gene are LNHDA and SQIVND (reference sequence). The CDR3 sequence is CASSRLEEEEKLFF. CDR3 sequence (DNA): TGTGCCAGTAGTCGCCTTGAAGAGGAGGAAAAACTGTTTTTT.

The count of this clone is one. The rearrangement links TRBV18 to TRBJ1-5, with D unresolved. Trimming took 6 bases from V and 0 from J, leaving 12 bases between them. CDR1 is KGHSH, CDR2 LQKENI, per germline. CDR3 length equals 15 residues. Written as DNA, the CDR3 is TGTGCCAGCTCCAGCGAGAGTTATAGCAATCAGCCCCAGCATTTT. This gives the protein CASSSESYSNQPQHF.

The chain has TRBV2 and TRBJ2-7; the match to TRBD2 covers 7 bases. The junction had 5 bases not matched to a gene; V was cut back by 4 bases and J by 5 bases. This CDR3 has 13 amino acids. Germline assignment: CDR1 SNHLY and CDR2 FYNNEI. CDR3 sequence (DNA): TGTGCCAGCAGTGTGGGGGGGAAGGACGAGCAGTACTTC. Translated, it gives CASSVGGKDEQYF.

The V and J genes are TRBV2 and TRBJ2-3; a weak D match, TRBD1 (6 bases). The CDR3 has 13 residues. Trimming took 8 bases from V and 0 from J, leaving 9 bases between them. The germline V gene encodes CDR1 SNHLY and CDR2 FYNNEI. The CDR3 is CASGGQSTDTQYF. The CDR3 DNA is TGTGCCAGCGGCGGACAGAGCACAGATACGCAGTATTTT.

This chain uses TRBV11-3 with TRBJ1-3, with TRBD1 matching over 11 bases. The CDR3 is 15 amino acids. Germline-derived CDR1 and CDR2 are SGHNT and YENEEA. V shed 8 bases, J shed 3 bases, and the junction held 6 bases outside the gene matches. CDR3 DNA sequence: TGTGCCAGCCGCCGGGACAGGGGGTATGGAAACACCATATATTTT. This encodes CASRRDRGYGNTIYF.

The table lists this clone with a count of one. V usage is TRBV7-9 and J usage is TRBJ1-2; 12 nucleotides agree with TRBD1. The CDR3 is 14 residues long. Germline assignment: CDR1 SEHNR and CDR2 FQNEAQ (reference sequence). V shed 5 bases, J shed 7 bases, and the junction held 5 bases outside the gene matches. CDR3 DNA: TGTGCCAGCAGCCCGGGGACAGGGGGCGGTGGCTACACCTTC. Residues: CASSPGTGGGGYTF.

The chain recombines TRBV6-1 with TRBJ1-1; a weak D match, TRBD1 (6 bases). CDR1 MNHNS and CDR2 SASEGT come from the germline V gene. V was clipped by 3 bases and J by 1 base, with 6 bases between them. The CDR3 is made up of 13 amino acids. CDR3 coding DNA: TGTGCCAGCAGTGAGACAGGGAACACTGAAGCTTTCTTT. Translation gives CASSETGNTEAFF.

This CDR3 reads CASSTARQGLSPLHF. The CDR3 DNA is TGTGCCAGTAGTACGGCGAGGCAGGGTTTATCACCCCTCCACTTT. The chain is built from TRBV19 and TRBJ1-6; weak D call: TRBD1 (5 bases). CDR1 is LNHDA, CDR2 SQIVND, per germline (reference sequence). This CDR3 is built from 15 residues. Trimming pared 4 bases from V and 10 bases from J, leaving 17 bases between.

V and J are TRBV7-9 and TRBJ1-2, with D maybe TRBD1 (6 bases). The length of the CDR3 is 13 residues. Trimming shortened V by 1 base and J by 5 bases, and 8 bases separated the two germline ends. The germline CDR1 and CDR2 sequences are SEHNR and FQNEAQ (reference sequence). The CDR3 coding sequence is TGTGCCAGCAGCTTAGACAGGGAATATGGCTACACCTTC. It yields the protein CASSLDREYGYTF.

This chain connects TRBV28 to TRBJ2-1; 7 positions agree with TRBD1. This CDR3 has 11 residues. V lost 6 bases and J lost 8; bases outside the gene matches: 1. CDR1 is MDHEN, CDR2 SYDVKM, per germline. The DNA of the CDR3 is TGTGCCAGCAGCGACAGGGATGAGCAGTTCTTC. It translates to CASSDRDEQFF.

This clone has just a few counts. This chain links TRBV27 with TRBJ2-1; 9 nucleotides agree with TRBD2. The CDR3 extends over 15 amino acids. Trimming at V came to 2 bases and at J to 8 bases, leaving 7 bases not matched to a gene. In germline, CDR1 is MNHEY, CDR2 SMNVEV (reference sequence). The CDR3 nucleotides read TGTGCCAGCAGTTTAGGGGCGGGAGGGCGCGATGAGCAGTTCTTC. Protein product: CASSLGAGGRDEQFF.

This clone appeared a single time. The CDR3 nucleotides read TGTGCCAGCAGTTTTTACTTACTAGGCGGAACGACAGGGGTCACCATATATTTT. It is translated as CASSFYLLGGTTGVTIYF. This rearrangement joins TRBV28 to TRBJ1-3, with 8 bases lining up with TRBD1. Germline lookup yields CDR1 MDHEN and CDR2 SYDVKM. The CDR3 spans 18 residues. V shed 3 bases and J 9 bases; nucleotides not matched to a gene: 19. Variable domain in full (rest from reference TRBV28 and TRBJ1-3): DVKVTQSSRYLVKRTGEKVFLECVQDMDHENMFWYRQDPGLGLRLIYFSYDVKMKEKGDIPEGYSVSREKKERFSLILESASTNQTSMYLCASSFYLLGGTTGVTIYFGEGSWLTVV.

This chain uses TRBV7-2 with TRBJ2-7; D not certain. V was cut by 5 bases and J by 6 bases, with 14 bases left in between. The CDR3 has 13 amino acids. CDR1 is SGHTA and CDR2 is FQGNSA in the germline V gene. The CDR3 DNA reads TGTGCCAGCAGCCCACAGAACACCCTCGAGCAGTACTTC. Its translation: CASSPQNTLEQYF.

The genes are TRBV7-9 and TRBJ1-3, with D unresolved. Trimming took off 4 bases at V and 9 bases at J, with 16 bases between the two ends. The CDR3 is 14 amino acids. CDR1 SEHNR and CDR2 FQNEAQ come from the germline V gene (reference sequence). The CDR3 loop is CASSSLQGRSTIYF. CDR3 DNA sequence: TGTGCCAGCAGCTCCCTGCAAGGGAGAAGCACCATATATTTT. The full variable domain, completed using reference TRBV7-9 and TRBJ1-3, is DTGVSQNPRHKITKRGQNVTFRCDPISEHNRLYWYRQTLGQGPEFLTYFQNEAQLEKSRLLSDRFSAERPKGSFSTLEIQRTEQGDSAMYLCASSSLQGRSTIYFGEGSWLTVV.